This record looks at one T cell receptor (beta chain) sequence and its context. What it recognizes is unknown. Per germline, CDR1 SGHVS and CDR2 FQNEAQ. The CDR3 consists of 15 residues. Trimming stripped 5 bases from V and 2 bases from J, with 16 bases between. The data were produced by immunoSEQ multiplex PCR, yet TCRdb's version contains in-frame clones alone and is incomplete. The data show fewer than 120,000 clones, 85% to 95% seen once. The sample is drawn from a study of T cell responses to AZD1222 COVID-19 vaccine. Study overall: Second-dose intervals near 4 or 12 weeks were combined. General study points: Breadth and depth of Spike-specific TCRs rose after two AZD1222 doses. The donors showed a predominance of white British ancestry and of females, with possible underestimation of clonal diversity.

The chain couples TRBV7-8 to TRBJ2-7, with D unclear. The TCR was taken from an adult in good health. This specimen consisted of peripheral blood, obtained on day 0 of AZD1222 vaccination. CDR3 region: CASSPGPGPTYEQYF. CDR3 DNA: TGTGCCAGCAGCCCCGGGCCAGGTCCCACCTACGAGCAGTACTTC.